This TCR beta chain was identified in a study of immune evolution from preneoplasia to lung adenocarcinoma. Study-wide results and limits: Later-stage lesions seemingly showed higher T cell density and diversity than normal lung. Normal lung had the highest top T cell clone frequencies.

About this clone: Its antigen remains unidentified.

Patient tissue came from resections in Japan or China, 2014–2017. CDR1 is SGHVS, CDR2 FQNEAQ, per germline. The CDR3 covers 13 residues. V was cut by 4 bases and J by 4 bases, with 10 bases left in between. The protocol was immunoSEQ multiplex PCR, while the TCRdb copy is restricted to in-frame clones and leaves out a portion. Of under 15,000 clones listed, approximately 83% are singletons. Specimen: FFPE lung adenocarcinoma in situ tissue. This chain links TRBV7-8 with TRBJ1-2; D is undetermined. The source is a donor aged 70 or over with lung adenocarcinoma. The CDR3 loop reads CASSSLLGYGYTF. In DNA form, the CDR3 reads TGTGCCAGCAGCTCGCTGCTGGGCTATGGCTACACCTTC.